This paragraph covers one T cell receptor (beta chain) sequence. Antigen: not known. The data belong to a study of blood T cells in healthy people across ages. Study-wide results and caveats: Strongly correlated with naive T cell percentage was TCR beta diversity.

Total RNA was extracted at no less than 6 micrograms per sample. Sample-barcoded 5' priming and a J-beta primer mix drove a second PCR of 7 to 11 cycles. CDR3-containing paired-end reads numbering at least 2.5 million came from each sample. TCRdb passed the 5' RACE reads through MiXCR, listing each CDR3 protein once. The sample includes roughly 1.4 million distinct CDR3 sequences, approximately 59% seen only once; the top ten take about 6.7%. The V end was cut by 0 bases, the J end by 0 bases, with 15 bases between. In germline, CDR1 is LGHNA, CDR2 YSLEER. The CDR3 contains 17 residues. The source of this sequence is a man aged 18 to 30 in good health. The chain uses TRBV4-3 and TRBJ2-7; the D gene is possibly TRBD2 (6 bases). The sequencing sample was made of blood. CDR3 coding DNA: TGCGCCAGCAGCCAAGATCGGCGGGGCCCCAGCTCCTACGAGCAGTACTTC. This translates into CASSQDRRGPSSYEQYF.